The T cell receptor beta chain described here comes from a study of blood T cells in healthy people across ages. A sample-barcoded 5' primer and a J-beta primer mix were used in a second PCR of about 6 to 12 cycles. Each cDNA molecule carried a tag from a template-switch adaptor that contained 12 random nucleotides. TCRdb redid the calling of the 5' RACE reads with MiXCR, one entry per CDR3 protein. Of approximately 900,000 distinct CDR3 sequences listed, 25% to 35% are singletons. This clonotype was counted a few times. This CDR3 spans 14 amino acids. Trimming left V 2 bases short and J 5 bases short, with 15 bases between. Germline lookup yields CDR1 GTSNPN and CDR2 SVGIG (reference sequence). This sample also belongs to another study, concerning T cells of mothers and their children. That study reports: All donors were healthy and Caucasian; they were three mothers and their six children. Each child contributed some 3 million TCR beta CDR3 reads, while each mother contributed over 8.5 million.

The specimen was blood. The clonotype originates from a woman in her forties in good health. The rearrangement joins TRBV30 to TRBJ1-1; D unclear. The CDR3 nucleotides read TGTGCCTGGAGTAAGCCTCGGATGGGGACTGAAGCTTTCTTT. It is translated as CAWSKPRMGTEAFF.